This T cell receptor beta chain was obtained from a study of blood T cell repertoires in COVID-19. Study background: PBMCs, B-cell-depleted T cells, or T cells provided the cDNA or gDNA that made up the material.

Method: immunoSEQ multiplex PCR; TCRdb's copy keeps in-frame clones and lacks some. Among some 150,000 clones listed, about 88% were seen once. Sequencing was performed on peripheral blood. The clonotype originates from a woman aged 80 or over in a cohort sampled during active or convalescent COVID-19.

The CDR3, as DNA: TGTGCCAGCAGCGGAGGAGGGTTGTTGACCGGGGAGCTGTTTTTT. It encodes CASSGGGLLTGELFF. The rearrangement links TRBV9 to TRBJ2-2, with D tentatively TRBD2 (6 bases). V lost 3 bases, J lost 5 bases, and 14 bases lay in between. The CDR3 extends over 15 amino acids. The germline CDR1 and CDR2 sequences are SGDLS and YYNGEE.